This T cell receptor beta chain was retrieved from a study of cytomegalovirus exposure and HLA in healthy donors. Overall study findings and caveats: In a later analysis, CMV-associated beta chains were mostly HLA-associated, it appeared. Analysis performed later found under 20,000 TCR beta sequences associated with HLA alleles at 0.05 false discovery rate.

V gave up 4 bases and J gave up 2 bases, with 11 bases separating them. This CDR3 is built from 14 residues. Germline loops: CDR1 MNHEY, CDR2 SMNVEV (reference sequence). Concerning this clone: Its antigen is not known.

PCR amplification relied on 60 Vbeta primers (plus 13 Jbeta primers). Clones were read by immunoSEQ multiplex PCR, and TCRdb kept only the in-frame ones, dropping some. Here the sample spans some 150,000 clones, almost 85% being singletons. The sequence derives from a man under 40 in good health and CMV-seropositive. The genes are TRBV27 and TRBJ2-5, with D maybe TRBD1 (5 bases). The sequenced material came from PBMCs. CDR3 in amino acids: CASSSRQTQETQYF. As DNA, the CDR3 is TGTGCCAGCAGTTCCCGACAGACTCAAGAGACCCAGTACTTC.